A selection of T cell receptor beta chains follows, all from one sample in a study of blood T cell repertoires in COVID-19. Assay: immunoSEQ multiplex PCR; the TCRdb copy retains only in-frame clones and omits some. The data hold more than 85,000 clones, with 84% observed a single time. The sample comprised peripheral blood. The receptors originated from a woman in her 50s with acute or convalescent COVID-19. Each CDR3 is given without its conserved first and last residue.

j_call: TRBJ2-2
v_call: TRBV6-5
cdr3_aa: ASKRDSNTGELF

j_call: TRBJ1-2
v_call: TRBV5-1
cdr3_aa: ASSPAARGGYT

j_call: TRBJ1-2
v_call: TRBV28
cdr3_aa: ATSSVRGLNYGYT

j_call: TRBJ1-2
v_call: TRBV11-2
cdr3_aa: ASSLTGSPYGYT

j_call: TRBJ2-1
v_call: TRBV13
cdr3_aa: ASSSDRSGADNEQF

j_call: TRBJ2-3
v_call: TRBV9
cdr3_aa: ASSVSSGGSTDTQY

j_call: TRBJ1-5
v_call: TRBV6-1
cdr3_aa: ASSDLRGLSNQPQH

j_call: TRBJ1-3
v_call: TRBV2
cdr3_aa: ASSVLLRGSGNTIY

j_call: TRBJ2-2
v_call: TRBV7-2
cdr3_aa: ASSLGLAGGFGELF

j_call: TRBJ2-7
v_call: TRBV4-1
cdr3_aa: ASSPGVGFYEQY

j_call: TRBJ1-1
v_call: TRBV5-1
cdr3_aa: ASSWETGLNTEAF

j_call: TRBJ1-2
v_call: TRBV14
cdr3_aa: ASSQGRGLGYT

j_call: TRBJ2-7
v_call: TRBV2
cdr3_aa: ASRAGHGEPYEQY

j_call: TRBJ1-2
v_call: TRBV2
cdr3_aa: ASSLRDREGYT

j_call: TRBJ2-1
v_call: TRBV6-7
cdr3_aa: AIPWPGLTRGNEQF

j_call: TRBJ2-4
v_call: TRBV11-3
cdr3_aa: ASSSGFDSGIQY

j_call: TRBJ2-4
v_call: TRBV28
cdr3_aa: AGTRAGQGYYIQY

j_call: TRBJ2-7
v_call: TRBV7-6
cdr3_aa: ASSLKPPGGVAGAPYEQY

j_call: TRBJ2-2
v_call: TRBV9
cdr3_aa: ASNPDRNTGELF

j_call: TRBJ2-2
v_call: TRBV10-1
cdr3_aa: ASSESGTGLPH

j_call: TRBJ2-7
v_call: TRBV6-6
cdr3_aa: ASRPGQGGTYEQY

j_call: TRBJ1-4
v_call: TRBV29-1
cdr3_aa: SGKTQGGAKLF

j_call: TRBJ1-1
v_call: TRBV10-2
cdr3_aa: ASKGESGQGTPEAF

j_call: TRBJ1-1
v_call: TRBV27
cdr3_aa: ASSKTGGEAF